One sample yielded the 9 T cell receptor beta chains listed below, sequenced in a study of human T cells and chemical hapten exposure. TCRdb re-called the RACE reads with MiXCR, one entry per CDR3 protein. The sample lists just under 65,000 distinct CDR3 sequences, 8% to 13% occurring once. Sample time point: patch test 3, about 24 weeks after DPC sensitization. The treatment: therapeutic diphenylcyclopropenone sensitization with weekly scalp DPC. Sequencing used whole blood, obtained in connection with sensitization to the hapten diphenylcyclopropenone (DPC). These receptors were collected from a woman aged 25-40 years with alopecia areata. Some clones in this sample may be carry-over from other donors' samples.

This clonotype appeared a few times. The chain recombines TRBV5-6 with TRBJ1-4; no definite D call. In germline, CDR1 is SGHDT, CDR2 YYEEEE. V was pared by 2 bases and J by 11 bases, with 13 bases between. This CDR3 comprises 13 residues. The CDR3 here is CASSFSSSGKLFF. The CDR3 bases are TGTGCCAGCAGCTTTTCGTCGTCTGGGAAACTGTTTTTT.

The CDR3 loop is CASSLDNRANTGELFF. Written as DNA, the CDR3 is TGTGCCAGCAGCTTAGATAATCGAGCGAACACCGGGGAGCTGTTTTTT. This chain uses TRBV7-2 with TRBJ2-2; D not resolved. The CDR3 length is 16 residues. The germline gives CDR1 SGHTA, CDR2 FQGNSA. V lost 1 base and J 0 bases, leaving 9 bases between the germline ends.

This clonotype was seen a handful of times. The rearrangement links TRBV20-1 to TRBJ2-1; 12 bases line up with TRBD2. The CDR3 length is 15 residues. Germline V gene sequence: CDR1 DFQATT, CDR2 SNEGSKA (reference sequence). V shed 1 base and J 2 bases; nucleotides not matched to a gene: 0. The CDR3 protein is CSARGLAGAYNEQFF. The CDR3 DNA follows: TGCAGTGCTAGAGGACTAGCGGGGGCCTACAATGAGCAGTTCTTC.

This rearrangement joins TRBV2 to TRBJ2-3; D uncertain. CDR3 size: 14 residues. The ends were cut back, 1 base at V and 7 bases at J, with 12 bases in the middle. From germline, CDR1 is SNHLY and CDR2 FYNNEI. The CDR3 spells CASSEGTVGNTQYF. Here the CDR3 DNA reads TGTGCCAGCAGTGAAGGAACAGTGGGGAATACGCAGTATTTT.

Ten or more counts support this clonotype. The J gene is TRBJ2-1, the V gene TRBV5-4; a possible D gene is TRBD2 (5 bases). Germline values: CDR1 SGHNT, CDR2 YYREEE (reference sequence). Trimming took 6 bases from V and 0 from J, leaving 13 bases between them. The CDR3 length is 15 residues. The CDR3, as DNA: TGTGCCAGCACCCTACCGGGGAGCTCCTACAATGAGCAGTTCTTC. Translated, it gives CASTLPGSSYNEQFF.

This clonotype was seen a handful of times. The chain combines TRBV18 with TRBJ1-2; D is uncertain. V was cut by 3 bases and J by 4 bases, with 9 bases left in between. From germline, CDR1 is KGHSH and CDR2 LQKENI. The CDR3 consists of 13 residues. The CDR3 DNA reads as TGTGCCAGCTCACCGGCGGCAGCCTATGGCTACACCTTC. As protein: CASSPAAAYGYTF.

This clonotype was seen ten or more times. This chain joins TRBV10-3 and TRBJ1-2, with D unresolved. Germline V lookup: CDR1 ENHRY, CDR2 SYGVKD. V lost 5 bases to trimming and J lost 4 bases, with 8 bases between them. The CDR3 runs 12 residues. The CDR3 protein is CAISTASYGYTF. The CDR3 DNA reads as TGTGCCATCAGTACGGCAAGCTATGGCTACACCTTC.

The chain uses TRBV20-1 and TRBJ2-7, with TRBD2 as a possible D gene (6 bases). CDR3 length equals 14 residues. V lost 7 bases, J lost 6 bases, and 22 bases lay in between. Per germline, CDR1 DFQATT and CDR2 SNEGSKA (reference sequence). CDR3 residues: CSVSSGLSSGEQYF. CDR3 sequence (DNA): TGCAGTGTTAGTAGCGGTCTGAGTTCGGGCGAGCAGTACTTC.

This clonotype was seen more than once but under ten times. This chain links TRBV7-3 with TRBJ1-4; TRBD1 is a possible D gene (6 bases). The CDR3 covers 13 residues. Looked up from germline, CDR1 is SGHTA and CDR2 is FQGTGA. The V and J ends lost 6 bases and 8 bases respectively, with 13 bases between them. The CDR3 DNA reads as TGTGCCAGCAGTAGGGGGGCAGGAGAAAAACTGTTTTTT. Its translation is CASSRGAGEKLFF.